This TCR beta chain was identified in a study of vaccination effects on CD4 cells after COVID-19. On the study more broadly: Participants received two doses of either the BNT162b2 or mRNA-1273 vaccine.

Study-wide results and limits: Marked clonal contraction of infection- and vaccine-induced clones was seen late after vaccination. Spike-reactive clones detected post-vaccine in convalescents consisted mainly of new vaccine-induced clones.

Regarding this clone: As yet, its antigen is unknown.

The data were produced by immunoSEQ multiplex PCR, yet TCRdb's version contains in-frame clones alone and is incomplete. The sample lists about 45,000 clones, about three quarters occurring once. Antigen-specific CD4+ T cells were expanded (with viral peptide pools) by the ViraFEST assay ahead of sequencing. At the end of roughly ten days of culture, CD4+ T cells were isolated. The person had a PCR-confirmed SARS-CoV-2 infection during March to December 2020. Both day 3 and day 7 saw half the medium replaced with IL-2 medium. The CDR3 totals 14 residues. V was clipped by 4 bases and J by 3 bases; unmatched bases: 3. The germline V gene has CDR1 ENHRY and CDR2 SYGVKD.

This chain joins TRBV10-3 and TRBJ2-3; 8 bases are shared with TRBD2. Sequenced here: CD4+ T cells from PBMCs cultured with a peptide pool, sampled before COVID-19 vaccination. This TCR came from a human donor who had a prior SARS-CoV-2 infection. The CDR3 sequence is CAISGSGVTDTQYF. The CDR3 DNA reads TGTGCCATCAGTGGTAGCGGGGTTACAGATACGCAGTATTTT.